Given below is one T cell receptor (beta chain) in context. The data stem from a study of T cell changes during pregnancy in multiple sclerosis. This CDR3 spans 12 amino acids. V was shortened by 1 base and J by 5 bases, with 7 bases between the two germline ends. CDR1 is SGHKS, CDR2 YYEKEE, per germline (reference sequence). Assay: immunoSEQ multiplex PCR; the TCRdb copy retains only in-frame clones and omits some. The sample has around 30,000 clones, approximately 86% seen once. The sample in question was CD8+ T cells from peripheral blood mononuclear cells, obtained in the first trimester of pregnancy. The chain links TRBV5-5 to TRBJ2-7; D is ambiguous. The origin of this receptor is a female donor with multiple sclerosis, enrolled in a pregnancy study. This CDR3 is CASSLIRDEQYF. CDR3 nucleotides: TGTGCCAGCAGCTTGATACGGGACGAGCAGTACTTC.